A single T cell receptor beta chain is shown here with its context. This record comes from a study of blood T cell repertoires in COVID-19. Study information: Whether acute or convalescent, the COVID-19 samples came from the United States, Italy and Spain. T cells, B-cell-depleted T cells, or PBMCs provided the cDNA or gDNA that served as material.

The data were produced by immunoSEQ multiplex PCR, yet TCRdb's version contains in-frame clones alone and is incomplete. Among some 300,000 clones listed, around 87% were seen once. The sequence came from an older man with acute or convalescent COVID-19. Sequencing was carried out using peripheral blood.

The CDR3 nucleotides are TGTGCCAGCAGCCAAGATTATGGCGGGGGTCTTTACAATGAGCAGTTCTTC. Its translation: CASSQDYGGGLYNEQFF. The chain employs TRBV3-1 (or the pseudogene TRBV3-2) and TRBJ2-1; 7 bases are shared with TRBD2. Trimming removed 0 bases from V and 4 bases from J; junction bases left unmatched: 9. The CDR3 spans 17 residues. CDR1 LGHDT and CDR2 YNNKEL come from the germline V gene (reference sequence).